What follows are 32 T cell receptor beta chains derived from one specimen sequenced in a study of OX40 agonist ivuxolimab in advanced cancers. Libraries came from the immunoSEQ multiplex PCR assay. TCRdb carries this immuneACCESS record with in-frame sequences only. Its versions omit some clonotypes, under half of them owing to an unresolved V gene in the studies checked, with the rest unexplained. Here the sample has tens of thousands of clones; just over 85% occur a single time. The ten largest make up approximately 1.1% of the sample. Sequenced here: CD4+ or CD8+ T cells sorted from blood, sampled in a trial of the OX40 agonist ivuxolimab. These receptors were taken from an adult with an advanced solid tumor such as melanoma, head and neck, liver or kidney cancer.

The chain has TRBV7-9 and TRBJ2-2, with a tentative D call TRBD1 (6 bases). Germline V gene lookup returns CDR1 SEHNR and CDR2 FQNEAQ (reference sequence). V dropped 5 bases and J dropped 8 bases, with 12 bases sitting between them. This CDR3 has 13 amino acids. This CDR3 is CASSTTGWGELFF. DNA for the CDR3: TGTGCCAGCAGCACCACAGGGTGGGGGGAGCTGTTTTTT. Together with reference TRBV7-9 and TRBJ2-2, the CDR3 gives the full variable domain: DTGVSQNPRHKITKRGQNVTFRCDPISEHNRLYWYRQTLGQGPEFLTYFQNEAQLEKSRLLSDRFSAERPKGSFSTLEIQRTEQGDSAMYLCASSTTGWGELFFGEGSRLTVL.

The chain combines TRBV7-9 with TRBJ2-2; D is unresolved. The CDR3 sequence is 13 residues long. The germline V gene has CDR1 SEHNR and CDR2 FQNEAQ (reference sequence). V was pared by 6 bases and J by 4 bases, with 9 bases between. The CDR3 DNA is TGTGCCAGCAGTGTTGTGGGCACCGGGGAGCTGTTTTTT. Its protein product is CASSVVGTGELFF.

This clone was picked up one time. This chain links TRBV5-4 with TRBJ2-5; D uncertain. Trimming cost V 2 bases and J 2 bases, with 7 bases left between them. This CDR3 region has 13 residues. Germline V gene sequence: CDR1 SGHNT, CDR2 YYREEE (reference sequence). CDR3 sequence reads: CASSFGPQETQYF. In nucleotides, the CDR3 is TGTGCCAGCAGCTTCGGGCCTCAAGAGACCCAGTACTTC.

The genes are TRBV20-1 and TRBJ2-3; D gene uncertain. The V end lost 4 bases, the J end lost 3 bases, and 5 bases lay between the germline ends. CDR1 DFQATT and CDR2 SNEGSKA come from the germline V gene (reference sequence). The length of the CDR3 is 11 residues. The CDR3 loop is CSAIRTDTQYF. CDR3 bases: TGCAGTGCTATCCGGACAGATACGCAGTATTTT.

The J gene is TRBJ2-6, the V gene TRBV6-4; D is unresolved. The V gene's germline CDR1 is MRHNA and CDR2 SNTAGT. Trimming took off 6 bases at V and 2 bases at J, with 8 bases between the two ends. The CDR3 length is 14 residues. DNA of the CDR3: TGTGCCAGCAGCCCAGGAGCTGGGGCCAACGTCCTGACTTTC. This sequence encodes CASSPGAGANVLTF.

The CDR3 DNA is TGTGCCAGCAGTTTAGCGGGAGGAACAGATACGCAGTATTTT. Amino acid sequence: CASSLAGGTDTQYF. This chain links TRBV28 with TRBJ2-3; 8 bases are a match to TRBD2. V trimming: 2 bases; J trimming: 3 bases; junction bases outside the gene matches: 1. CDR3 length: 14 residues. The germline V gene has CDR1 MDHEN and CDR2 SYDVKM.

J is TRBJ2-7 and V is TRBV19; the D gene could be TRBD1 or TRBD2 (5 bases each). In germline, CDR1 is LNHDA, CDR2 SQIVND (reference sequence). The CDR3 covers 15 residues. Trimming took off 3 bases at V and 2 bases at J, with 14 bases between the two ends. The CDR3 DNA reads TGTGCCAGTAGTATCAGGGAGTCGAACCCCTACGAGCAGTACTTC. It yields the protein CASSIRESNPYEQYF.

The chain is built from TRBV5-1 and TRBJ2-7, with TRBD1 identical over 9 bases. The CDR3 totals 14 residues. Germline lookup yields CDR1 SGHRS and CDR2 YFSETQ. V shed 0 bases, J shed 2 bases, and the junction held 0 bases outside the gene matches. CDR3 nucleotide sequence: TGCGCCAGCAGCTTGGGGACAGGGGCCTACGAGCAGTACTTC. It is translated as CASSLGTGAYEQYF.

This chain links TRBV27 with TRBJ1-2, with TRBD1 matching over 9 bases. CDR1 MNHEY and CDR2 SMNVEV come from the germline V gene (reference sequence). J gave up 4 bases and V 4 bases, and 4 bases lay outside the gene matches. This CDR3 spans 14 amino acids. The CDR3 region has the DNA TGTGCCAGCAGTTCCGGACAGGGGCGCTATGGCTACACCTTC. Translated: CASSSGQGRYGYTF.

This rearrangement joins TRBV30 to TRBJ2-3; D unclear. CDR1 is GTSNPN, CDR2 SVGIG, per germline (reference sequence). The CDR3 has 11 residues. V was cut by 0 bases and J by 6 bases, with 4 bases left in between. CDR3 DNA: TGTGCCTGGAGTGTCTTGGATACGCAGTATTTT. As protein: CAWSVLDTQYF.

The chain carries TRBV6-5 and TRBJ1-3, with D perhaps TRBD1 (5 bases). Germline lookup yields CDR1 MNHEY and CDR2 SVGAGI. V was pared by 0 bases and J by 0 bases, with 9 bases between. CDR3 length equals 16 residues. The CDR3 is CASSYSEGHSGNTIYF. CDR3 sequence (DNA): TGTGCCAGCAGTTACTCAGAGGGGCACTCTGGAAACACCATATATTTT.

This chain uses TRBV18 with TRBJ2-3; the D is unclear. Germline V gene data show CDR1 as KGHSH and CDR2 as LQKENI. This CDR3 spans 14 amino acids. V lost 0 bases to trimming and J lost 4 bases, with 8 bases between them. The CDR3 nucleotides read TGTGCCAGCTCACCACCTAGCCCCGCAGATACGCAGTATTTT. This sequence encodes CASSPPSPADTQYF.

This clone was seen a single time. This sequence joins TRBV15 and TRBJ2-1; D is undetermined. Trimming cost V 1 base and J 10 bases, with 5 bases left between them. This CDR3 contains 11 residues. Germline V gives CDR1 LNHNV, CDR2 YYDKDF (reference sequence). The CDR3 region is CATSRGGEQFF. As DNA, the CDR3 is TGTGCCACCAGCAGAGGTGGAGAGCAGTTCTTC.

This rearrangement joins TRBV4-1 to TRBJ2-3; TRBD1 aligns across 7 bases. This CDR3 is built from 16 residues. The V and J ends lost 0 bases and 2 bases, in that order; junction bases with no gene match: 5. Per the germline V gene, CDR1 is MGHRA and CDR2 is YSYEKL. For the CDR3, the DNA is TGCGCCAGCAGCCAAGATCTACAGGGGCCCACAGATACGCAGTATTTT. Amino acid sequence: CASSQDLQGPTDTQYF.

Concerning this clone: Other DNA sequences in this specimen translate into the identical CDR3. The J gene is TRBJ2-7, the V gene TRBV9, with 11 positions matching TRBD2. Germline V gives CDR1 SGDLS, CDR2 YYNGEE. The CDR3 totals 15 residues. The trim removed 2 bases at V and 4 bases at J, leaving 5 bases unmatched. The CDR3, as DNA: TGTGCCAGCAGCGTTGCCGGGACTAGCGGATACGAGCAGTACTTC. This gives the protein CASSVAGTSGYEQYF.

The chain joins TRBV7-9 to TRBJ1-2, with D unclear. CDR1 and CDR2 (germline): SEHNR, FQNEAQ (reference sequence). This CDR3 is built from 13 residues. Trimming cost V 5 bases and J 6 bases, with 13 bases left between them. The CDR3 spells CASSLGWGNGYTF. CDR3 DNA: TGTGCCAGCAGCCTAGGTTGGGGAAATGGCTACACCTTC.

This chain connects TRBV7-3 to TRBJ2-1, with TRBD2 matching over 8 bases. Unmatched junction bases numbered 11, after V lost 5 bases and J lost 5 bases. Germline lookup yields CDR1 SGHTA and CDR2 FQGTGA. This CDR3 is built from 16 residues. CDR3: CASSPKPLAGDNEQFF. DNA for the CDR3: TGTGCCAGCAGCCCCAAGCCCCTAGCGGGTGACAATGAGCAGTTCTTC.

This chain uses TRBV7-3 with TRBJ1-5; D is ambiguous. The length of the CDR3 is 16 residues. V lost 1 base to trimming and J lost 0 bases, with 10 bases between them. The germline CDR1 and CDR2 sequences are SGHTA and FQGTGA. The DNA of the CDR3 is TGTGCCAGCAGCTTAAGATTTGGGGATAGCAATCAGCCCCAGCATTTT. Its protein product is CASSLRFGDSNQPQHF. Based on the CDR3 plus reference TRBV7-3 and TRBJ1-5, the full variable domain is GAGVSQTPSNKVTEKGKYVELRCDPISGHTALYWYRQSLGQGPEFLIYFQGTGAADDSGLPNDRFFAVRPEGSVSTLKIQRTERGDSAVYLCASSLRFGDSNQPQHFGDGTRLSIL.

This clone has just a few counts. The chain links TRBV6-1 to TRBJ1-2; perhaps TRBD1 as D (5 bases). V lost 4 bases and J lost 7, with 13 bases in between. CDR1 and CDR2 (germline): MNHNS, SASEGT. This CDR3 region has 13 residues. In nucleotides, the CDR3 is TGTGCCAGCAGTGTTACTGGGGGGAGTGGCTACACCTTC. Translating it yields CASSVTGGSGYTF.

This chain joins TRBV6-6 and TRBJ1-2; 10 bases map to TRBD1. This CDR3 spans 14 amino acids. Looked up from germline, CDR1 is MNHNY and CDR2 is SVGAGI (reference sequence). The trim removed 6 bases at V and 6 bases at J, leaving 7 bases unmatched. The CDR3 DNA is TGTGCCAGCAGCTTCCGGGACAGGGGTGATGGCTACACCTTC. Protein: CASSFRDRGDGYTF.

This chain joins TRBV20-1 and TRBJ2-1; D is undetermined. Germline CDR1 DFQATT, CDR2 SNEGSKA (reference sequence). Trimming pared 2 bases from V and 7 bases from J, leaving 3 bases between. The CDR3 runs 10 residues. In DNA form, the CDR3 reads TGCAGTGCTAGAAGGAATGAGCAGTTCTTC. Protein: CSARRNEQFF.

CDR3 DNA: TGTGCCAGCTCACCAAAGGCAGCCTACGAGCAGTACTTC. This sequence encodes CASSPKAAYEQYF. This chain connects TRBV18 to TRBJ2-7; unclear D gene. The CDR3 sequence is 13 residues long. The V end was cut by 2 bases, the J end by 2 bases, with 7 bases between. Germline CDR1 and CDR2: KGHSH and LQKENI.

This chain links TRBV25-1 with TRBJ2-1; D gene uncertain. Germline CDR1 and CDR2: MGHDK and SYGVNS. This CDR3 has 13 amino acids. Trimming removed 7 bases at V and 10 bases at J, with 17 bases between. The CDR3 is CASKKTHGREQFF. The CDR3 DNA reads as TGTGCCAGCAAAAAGACCCATGGACGGGAGCAGTTCTTC. The full variable domain, in which reference TRBV25-1 and TRBJ2-1 provide the parts outside the CDR3, is EADIYQTPRYLVIGTGKKITLECSQTMGHDKMYWYQQDPGMELHLIHYSYGVNSTEKGDLSSESTVSRIRTEHFPLTLESARPSHTSQYLCASKKTHGREQFFGPGTRLTVL.

The table lists this clone with a count of one. The chain recombines TRBV2 with TRBJ1-5; TRBD1 matches at 8 bases. V shed 5 bases and J 4 bases; nucleotides not matched to a gene: 7. Germline V gene lookup returns CDR1 SNHLY and CDR2 FYNNEI. There are 15 residues in the CDR3. The CDR3 nucleotides read TGTGCCAGCAGTCGGGAACAGGGGGAAAATCAGCCCCAGCATTTT. Translating it yields CASSREQGENQPQHF.

This rearrangement joins TRBV7-9 to TRBJ1-1; perhaps TRBD1 as D (5 bases). The CDR3 consists of 15 residues. Germline CDR1 reads SEHNR; CDR2 reads FQNEAQ (reference sequence). V gave up 7 bases and J gave up 2 bases, with 17 bases separating them. The CDR3 nucleotides are TGTGCCAGCACCCGCACTTCACAGGATAACACTGAAGCTTTCTTT. It translates to CASTRTSQDNTEAFF.

The V and J genes are TRBV5-5 and TRBJ1-1; maybe TRBD1 (6 bases). CDR1 and CDR2 from the germline V gene are SGHKS and YYEKEE (reference sequence). This CDR3 has 12 residues. V shed 2 bases and J shed 11 bases, with 13 bases lying between them. DNA for the CDR3: TGTGCCAGCAGCTTAGTACAGGGTACTGCTTTCTTT. Translated, it gives CASSLVQGTAFF.

The CDR3 loop reads CASSGQNNEQFF. CDR3 bases: TGTGCCAGCAGTGGGCAGAACAATGAGCAGTTCTTC. The chain has TRBV2 and TRBJ2-1; D gene unclear. This CDR3 contains 12 residues. Germline-derived CDR1 and CDR2 are SNHLY and FYNNEI. V dropped 4 bases and J dropped 5 bases, with 6 bases sitting between them.

The chain carries TRBV5-1 and TRBJ2-5; 12 nucleotides match TRBD2. The CDR3 is 15 residues long. CDR1 and CDR2 (germline): SGHRS, YFSETQ. J was trimmed by 4 bases and V by 4 bases; bases with no gene match: 5. The CDR3 nucleotides are TGCGCCAGCAGCGGAGCGGGACTAGCGGGAGAGACCCAGTACTTC. Translated: CASSGAGLAGETQYF. Variable domain in full (rest from reference TRBV5-1 and TRBJ2-5): KAGVTQTPRYLIKTRGQQVTLSCSPISGHRSVSWYQQTPGQGLQFLFEYFSETQRNKGNFPGRFSGRQFSNSRSEMNVSTLELGDSALYLCASSGAGLAGETQYFGPGTRLLVL.

This chain links TRBV11-2 with TRBJ2-1, with 10 nucleotides matching TRBD2. The CDR3 loop spans 14 amino acids. In germline, CDR1 is SGHAT, CDR2 FQNNGV. The V segment lost 5 bases and the J segment 3 bases; nucleotides outside the gene matches: 1. This chain's CDR3 is CASSQREGYNEQFF. The CDR3 region has the DNA TGTGCCAGCAGCCAGCGGGAGGGCTACAATGAGCAGTTCTTC.

CDR3 residues: CASLRGFEAFF. The CDR3 nucleotides are TGTGCCAGCCTTAGAGGCTTTGAAGCTTTCTTT. The J gene is TRBJ1-1, the V gene TRBV27; D is uncertain. CDR1 is MNHEY, CDR2 SMNVEV, per germline (reference sequence). The CDR3 has 11 residues. The ends were cut back, 8 bases at V and 7 bases at J, with 11 bases in the middle.

This chain links TRBV2 with TRBJ1-1; D is possibly TRBD1 (5 bases). Looked up from germline, CDR1 is SNHLY and CDR2 is FYNNEI. The CDR3 totals 14 residues. Deletions cut 3 bases from V and 5 bases from J, with 13 bases between. DNA of the CDR3: TGTGCCAGCAGTGAGACCCGGGGCGGGACTGAAGCTTTCTTT. This codes for CASSETRGGTEAFF.

The chain recombines TRBV6-1 with TRBJ2-7; D unresolved. This CDR3 spans 13 amino acids. Germline loops: CDR1 MNHNS, CDR2 SASEGT. Deletions cut 7 bases from V and 2 bases from J, with 12 bases between. The CDR3 sequence: CASMKDETYEQYF. Written as DNA, the CDR3 is TGTGCCAGCATGAAGGACGAGACCTACGAGCAGTACTTC.